The 27 T cell receptor beta chains below all came from one sample that was sequenced in a study of T cells after yellow fever vaccination. TCRdb passed the 5' RACE reads through MiXCR, listing each CDR3 protein once. The repertoire holds 450,000 to 600,000 distinct CDR3 sequences, with about 17% as singletons. The sequenced sample was PBMCs, obtained 5 to 6 days after the first yellow fever vaccination. Receptors originate from a man between 18 and 29 years old who received the YFV17D yellow fever vaccine.

The chain couples TRBV6-1 to TRBJ1-6, with 11 bases matching TRBD1. Germline trimming cut 4 bases from V and 7 bases from J; bases unmatched to any gene: 3. CDR3 size: 15 residues. Germline V lookup: CDR1 MNHNS, CDR2 SASEGT. CDR3 sequence reads: CASSGTGGKNSPLHF. The CDR3, as DNA: TGTGCCAGCAGTGGGACAGGGGGCAAGAATTCACCCCTCCACTTT.

J is TRBJ2-1 and V is TRBV5-5; TRBD2 aligns across 8 bases. The V and J ends lost 3 bases and 6 bases, in that order; junction bases with no gene match: 5. Per germline, CDR1 SGHKS and CDR2 YYEKEE (reference sequence). The CDR3 spans 14 residues. Here the CDR3 DNA reads TGTGCCAGCAGCTCCGGGACTAGTCTCAATGAGCAGTTCTTC. Protein product: CASSSGTSLNEQFF.

There are many counts of this clonotype. V gene TRBV29-1 combines with J gene TRBJ2-1; 8 bases are shared with TRBD1. CDR3 length: 14 amino acids. J was trimmed by 6 bases and V by 5 bases; bases with no gene match: 9. The V gene's germline CDR1 is SQVTM and CDR2 ANQGSEA. The CDR3 sequence is CSVPSGTGSNEQFF. DNA of the CDR3: TGCAGCGTTCCCTCGGGGACAGGCAGCAATGAGCAGTTCTTC.

This clonotype has only one observation. The rearrangement uses TRBV24-1 and TRBJ2-5; D is possibly TRBD1 or TRBD2 (5 bases each). CDR3 length equals 16 residues. V gave up 5 bases and J gave up 2 bases, with 17 bases separating them. Germline CDR1 KGHDR, CDR2 SFDVKD. The CDR3 DNA reads as TGTGCCACCAGTGGCGTTCCGGGACCGAGGCAAGAGACCCAGTACTTC. It codes for CATSGVPGPRQETQYF.

This clonotype was observed a few times. The chain recombines TRBV7-2 with TRBJ1-5, with 7 bases identical to TRBD1. This CDR3 is 15 amino acids long. With V trimmed by 5 bases and J by 4 bases, 8 bases remained unmatched. Germline CDR1 and CDR2: SGHTA and FQGNSA. CDR3 sequence reads: CASSLQGRNNQPQHF. For the CDR3, the DNA is TGTGCCAGCAGCCTACAGGGGCGTAATAATCAGCCCCAGCATTTT.

The genes are TRBV5-1 and TRBJ1-1; D not resolved. The CDR3 length is 13 residues. The V end lost 2 bases, the J end lost 3 bases, and 8 bases lay between the germline ends. Germline values: CDR1 SGHRS, CDR2 YFSETQ. For the CDR3, the DNA is TGCGCCAGCAGCTTTGAGGAGCACACTGAAGCTTTCTTT. Protein product: CASSFEEHTEAFF.

The chain joins TRBV10-2 to TRBJ2-7; 8 bases are a match to TRBD1. The junction had 4 bases not matched to a gene; V was cut back by 6 bases and J by 3 bases. CDR3 length: 13 amino acids. Germline V gene sequence: CDR1 WSHSY, CDR2 SAAADI. CDR3 nucleotides: TGCGCCAGCAGGCCCGGGACAGGCTACGAGCAGTACGTC. Protein sequence: CASRPGTGYEQYV.

The chain carries TRBV2 and TRBJ2-7; no clear D gene. Trimming took off 7 bases at V and 6 bases at J, with 13 bases between the two ends. From germline, CDR1 is SNHLY and CDR2 FYNNEI. The CDR3 is made up of 12 amino acids. The CDR3 sequence is CASKRSIGEQYF. The CDR3 region has the DNA TGTGCCAGCAAAAGAAGTATCGGCGAGCAGTACTTC. The complete variable domain, with remaining parts taken from reference TRBV2 and TRBJ2-7, reads EPEVTQTPSHQVTQMGQEVILRCVPISNHLYFYWYRQILGQKVEFLVSFYNNEISEKSEIFDDQFSVERPDGSNFTLKIRSTKLEDSAMYFCASKRSIGEQYFGPGTRLTVT.

The J gene is TRBJ1-6, the V gene TRBV2; D may be TRBD1 (5 bases). The germline V gene has CDR1 SNHLY and CDR2 FYNNEI. V lost 1 base and J 9 bases, leaving 13 bases between the germline ends. This CDR3 comprises 15 residues. The CDR3 bases are TGTGCCAGCAGTGAAGTATGGATTGGGGGTTCACCCCTCCACTTT. This codes for CASSEVWIGGSPLHF.

This sequence joins TRBV10-3 and TRBJ1-2; D is uncertain. From germline, CDR1 is ENHRY and CDR2 SYGVKD. The V end was cut by 0 bases, the J end by 2 bases, with 13 bases between. The CDR3 consists of 16 residues. CDR3 nucleotides: TGTGCCATCAGTGAGTCTCCGGGAAGTCTAAACTATGGCTACACCTTC. Encoded protein: CAISESPGSLNYGYTF.

This clonotype turned up a few times. This chain's CDR3 is CAISETLAGGPGKNIQYF. CDR3 bases: TGTGCCATCAGTGAGACGTTAGCGGGGGGGCCCGGCAAAAACATTCAGTACTTC. J is TRBJ2-4 and V is TRBV10-3; 11 positions agree with TRBD2. The CDR3 has 18 amino acids. J was trimmed by 3 bases and V by 2 bases; bases with no gene match: 9. CDR1 and CDR2 from the germline V gene are ENHRY and SYGVKD.

This clonotype appeared a few times. The chain combines TRBV7-9 with TRBJ2-5, with D possibly TRBD1 on 5 matching bases. The germline V and J ends were trimmed by 1 base and 1 base, with 10 bases remaining between them. This CDR3 comprises 15 residues. Germline CDR1 is SEHNR and CDR2 is FQNEAQ (reference sequence). The CDR3 DNA is TGTGCCAGCAGCTTAGGCCGACAGCCCCAAGAGACCCAGTACTTC. It codes for CASSLGRQPQETQYF.

This clonotype was observed a handful of times. This chain joins TRBV12-3 or TRBV12-4 and TRBJ2-5; D not resolved. V shed 7 bases and J shed 1 base, with 7 bases lying between them. CDR3 length: 12 residues. CDR3 DNA sequence: TGTGCCAGCATGGGTCTCCAAGAGACCCAGTACTTC. Amino acids: CASMGLQETQYF.

The chain employs TRBV12-3 or TRBV12-4 and TRBJ1-1, with D maybe TRBD1 (6 bases). V was cut by 6 bases and J by 1 base, with 15 bases left in between. This CDR3 is built from 15 residues. The CDR3 here is CASSSEGGGNTEAFF. The CDR3 DNA is TGTGCCAGCAGCTCTGAGGGGGGAGGGAACACTGAAGCTTTCTTT.

The V gene is TRBV3-1, the J gene TRBJ2-7; D remains ambiguous. CDR3 length: 16 residues. The germline CDR1 and CDR2 sequences are LGHDT and YNNKEL (reference sequence). V gave up 4 bases and J gave up 0 bases, with 16 bases separating them. In DNA form, the CDR3 reads TGTGCCAGCAGCCGGGCGTCTTTCCTGCGCTCCTACGAGCAGTACTTC. Protein sequence: CASSRASFLRSYEQYF.

This clonotype was seen more than once but under ten times. The rearrangement uses TRBV5-1 and TRBJ2-7; a weak D match, TRBD1 (6 bases). This CDR3 spans 13 amino acids. V lost 4 bases and J 5 bases, leaving 13 bases between the germline ends. The V gene's germline CDR1 is SGHRS and CDR2 YFSETQ. In DNA, the CDR3 is TGCGCCAGCAGCACAGGGACCGGGAACGAGCAGTACTTC. Encoded protein: CASSTGTGNEQYF.

This chain connects TRBV20-1 to TRBJ2-5, with 7 nucleotides matching TRBD2. The CDR3 is 14 residues long. Germline CDR1 and CDR2: DFQATT and SNEGSKA (reference sequence). Unmatched junction bases numbered 10, after V lost 5 bases and J lost 4 bases. The CDR3 sequence: CSAPAGEVRETQYF. The DNA for the CDR3 is TGCAGTGCTCCCGCGGGGGAAGTGAGAGAGACCCAGTACTTC.

CDR3 protein: CASSVKSEANLNEQFF. The CDR3 DNA follows: TGTGCCAGCAGCGTTAAGTCGGAGGCGAATCTCAATGAGCAGTTCTTC. The chain joins TRBV9 to TRBJ2-1, with TRBD2 as a possible D gene (5 bases). Germline V gene data show CDR1 as SGDLS and CDR2 as YYNGEE. The CDR3 loop spans 16 amino acids. Trimming pared 2 bases from V and 6 bases from J, leaving 18 bases between.

The V and J genes are TRBV12-3 or TRBV12-4 and TRBJ2-3, with D possibly being TRBD1 (5 bases). The V end lost 3 bases, the J end lost 5 bases, and 12 bases lay between the germline ends. CDR3 length equals 14 residues. The CDR3 sequence: CASSFQGVQDTQYF. The DNA of the CDR3 is TGTGCCAGCAGTTTCCAGGGTGTACAAGATACGCAGTATTTT.

This clonotype was detected once. J is TRBJ2-3 and V is TRBV7-3; D is tentatively TRBD1 or TRBD2 (6 bases each). CDR1 is SGHTA and CDR2 is FQGTGA in the germline V gene. The CDR3 covers 16 residues. V lost 5 bases and J 2 bases, leaving 17 bases between the germline ends. The CDR3 DNA reads as TGTGCCAGCAGCCGTTACAGGGAGGTATCCACAGATACGCAGTATTTT. Translated: CASSRYREVSTDTQYF.

This clonotype showed up just a few times. The chain is built from TRBV7-2 and TRBJ1-5; D is unresolved. Germline loops: CDR1 SGHTA, CDR2 FQGNSA. Trimming removed 5 bases at V and 2 bases at J, with 16 bases between. The CDR3 runs 16 residues. The CDR3 loop reads CASSRRHPEGNQPQHF. The CDR3 nucleotides read TGTGCCAGCAGCAGACGACACCCTGAGGGCAATCAGCCCCAGCATTTT.

The table lists this clonotype with many counts. The V and J genes are TRBV5-1 and TRBJ2-4; 7 bases match TRBD2. Germline assignment: CDR1 SGHRS and CDR2 YFSETQ. V was clipped by 6 bases and J by 1 base; unmatched bases: 4. There are 14 residues in the CDR3. CDR3 loop: CASKWDYAKNIQYF. The DNA of the CDR3 is TGCGCCAGCAAGTGGGACTACGCCAAAAACATTCAGTACTTC.

This clonotype has just a few counts. The CDR3 loop is CASSSRGFGDSPLHF. CDR3 nucleotide sequence: TGTGCCAGCAGCTCCAGGGGATTTGGTGACTCACCCCTCCACTTT. The chain is built from TRBV7-3 and TRBJ1-6; D is perhaps TRBD1 (6 bases). Germline lookup yields CDR1 SGHTA and CDR2 FQGTGA. This CDR3 has 15 residues. V lost 4 bases, J lost 10 bases, and 17 bases lay in between. Full variable domain (rest looked up from reference TRBV7-3 and TRBJ1-6): GAGVSQTPSNKVTEKGKYVELRCDPISGHTALYWYRQSLGQGPEFLIYFQGTGAADDSGLPNDRFFAVRPEGSVSTLKIQRTERGDSAVYLCASSSRGFGDSPLHFGNGTRLTVT.

This clonotype was detected only a few times. The genes are TRBV5-1 and TRBJ2-5; TRBD2 matches 11 bases. Germline lookup yields CDR1 SGHRS and CDR2 YFSETQ. CDR3 length: 14 amino acids. Trimming removed 4 bases from V and 5 bases from J; junction bases left unmatched: 4. DNA of the CDR3: TGCGCCAGCAGCGCGGGACTAGCGGCGGAGACCCAGTACTTC. Protein sequence: CASSAGLAAETQYF.

This sequence joins TRBV7-2 and TRBJ1-3, with unresolved D. V was cut by 2 bases and J by 8 bases, with 16 bases left in between. Germline assignment: CDR1 SGHTA and CDR2 FQGNSA. The CDR3 covers 15 residues. CDR3 sequence: CASSLFLGVVDTIYF. The DNA of the CDR3 is TGTGCCAGCAGCTTATTCCTTGGGGTGGTGGACACCATATATTTT.

Only a few counts were recorded for this clonotype. This chain joins TRBV5-5 and TRBJ1-4; 7 nucleotides match TRBD1. The ends lost 4 bases at V and 7 bases at J; junction bases unmatched: 10. The CDR3 covers 15 residues. CDR1 and CDR2 (germline): SGHKS, YYEKEE (reference sequence). CDR3 DNA sequence: TGTGCCAGCAGCCCGTTGGACAGGAAGAGTGAAAAACTGTTTTTT. Protein sequence: CASSPLDRKSEKLFF.

This clonotype was counted at least ten times. The chain carries TRBV7-9 and TRBJ1-1; D not resolved. This CDR3 comprises 14 residues. The germline CDR1 and CDR2 sequences are SEHNR and FQNEAQ (reference sequence). V was pared by 5 bases and J by 0 bases, with 10 bases between. The CDR3 DNA follows: TGTGCCAGCAGCCTACCGGGTTTGAACACTGAAGCTTTCTTT. This translates into CASSLPGLNTEAFF. Combining the CDR3 with reference TRBV7-9 and TRBJ1-1 gives the whole variable domain DTGVSQNPRHKITKRGQNVTFRCDPISEHNRLYWYRQTLGQGPEFLTYFQNEAQLEKSRLLSDRFSAERPKGSFSTLEIQRTEQGDSAMYLCASSLPGLNTEAFFGQGTRLTVV.